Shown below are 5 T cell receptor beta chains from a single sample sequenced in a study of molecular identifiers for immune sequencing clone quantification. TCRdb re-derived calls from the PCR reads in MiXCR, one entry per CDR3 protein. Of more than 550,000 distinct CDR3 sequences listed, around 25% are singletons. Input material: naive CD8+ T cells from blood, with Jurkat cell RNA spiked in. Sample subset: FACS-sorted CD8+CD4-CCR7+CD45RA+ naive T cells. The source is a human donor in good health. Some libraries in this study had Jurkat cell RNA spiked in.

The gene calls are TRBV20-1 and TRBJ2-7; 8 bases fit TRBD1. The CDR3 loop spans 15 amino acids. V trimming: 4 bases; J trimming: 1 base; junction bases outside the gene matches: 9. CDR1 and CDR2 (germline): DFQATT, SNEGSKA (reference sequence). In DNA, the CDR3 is TGCAGTGCTAAAGACCCCGGGACAGGTTCCTACGAGCAGTACTTC. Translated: CSAKDPGTGSYEQYF.

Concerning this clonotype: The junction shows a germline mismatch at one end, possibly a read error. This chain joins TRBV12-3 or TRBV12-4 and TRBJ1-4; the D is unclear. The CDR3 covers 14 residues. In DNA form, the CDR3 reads TGTGCCAGCAGTTTGGCAGGAGAGAATGAAAGACTGTTTTTT. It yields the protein CASSLAGENERLFF.

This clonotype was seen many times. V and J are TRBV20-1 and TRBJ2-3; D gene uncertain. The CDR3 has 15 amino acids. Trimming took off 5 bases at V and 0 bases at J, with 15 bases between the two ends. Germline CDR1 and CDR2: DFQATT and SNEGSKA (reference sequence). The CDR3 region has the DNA TGCAGTGCTCTGGCATTCCGGATCAGCACAGATACGCAGTATTTT. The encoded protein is CSALAFRISTDTQYF.

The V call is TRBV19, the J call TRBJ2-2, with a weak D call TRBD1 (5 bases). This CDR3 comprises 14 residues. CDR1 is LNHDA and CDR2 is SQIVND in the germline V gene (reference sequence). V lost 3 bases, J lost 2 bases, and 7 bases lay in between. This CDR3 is CASSMGHNTGELFF. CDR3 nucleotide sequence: TGTGCCAGTAGTATGGGGCACAACACCGGGGAGCTGTTTTTT.

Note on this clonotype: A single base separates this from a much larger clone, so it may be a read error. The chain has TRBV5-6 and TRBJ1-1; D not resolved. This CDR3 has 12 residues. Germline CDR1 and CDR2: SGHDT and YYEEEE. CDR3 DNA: TGTGCCAGCGGCTTATTCCCGGGGGAAGCTTTCTTT. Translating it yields CASGLFPGEAFF. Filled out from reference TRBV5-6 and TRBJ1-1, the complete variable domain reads DAGVTQSPTHLIKTRGQQVTLRCSPKSGHDTVSWYQQALGQGPQFIFQYYEEEERQRGNFPDRFSGHQFPNYSSELNVNALLLGDSALYLCASGLFPGEAFFGQGTRLTVV.